The 15 T cell receptor beta chains in this list originate from one sample, sequenced in a study of identifying expanded T cells in peripheral blood. Sequencing was performed with immunoSEQ multiplex PCR; in TCRdb, only in-frame clones are kept and a portion is missing. This sample has 120,000 or so clones, with 75% to 90% found just once. The source material was blood. All receptors come from a person between 18 and 75 years old in good health.

The chain is built from TRBV11-2 and TRBJ1-2, with D tentatively TRBD1 (6 bases). CDR1 SGHAT and CDR2 FQNNGV come from the germline V gene. Trimming shortened V by 5 bases and J by 5 bases, and 18 bases separated the two germline ends. The CDR3 extends over 15 amino acids. In DNA, the CDR3 is TGTGCCAGCAGCAAAGGTCGCGGGGGGCCTTATGGCTACACCTTC. It is translated as CASSKGRGGPYGYTF.

V gene TRBV30 combines with J gene TRBJ1-5; D uncertain. The CDR3 totals 11 residues. Looked up from germline, CDR1 is GTSNPN and CDR2 is SVGIG (reference sequence). Trimming shortened V by 2 bases and J by 11 bases, and 10 bases separated the two germline ends. CDR3 amino acids: CAWSSGQTQHF. The CDR3, as DNA: TGTGCCTGGAGTTCCGGGCAGACCCAGCATTTT.

The CDR3 reads CASSLSESASPLHF. The CDR3 nucleotides are TGTGCCAGCAGTCTCTCCGAGTCAGCTTCACCCCTCCACTTT. V and J are TRBV27 and TRBJ1-6; the D is unclear. V was shortened by 5 bases and J by 9 bases, with 14 bases between the two germline ends. The CDR3 is 14 amino acids. Germline V lookup: CDR1 MNHEY, CDR2 SMNVEV (reference sequence).

Here the CDR3 DNA reads TGTGCCAGCAGTTTATCAAGGGGGCACTCCTACGAGCAGTACTTC. It yields the protein CASSLSRGHSYEQYF. The chain employs TRBV27 and TRBJ2-7; 7 nucleotides line up with TRBD1. After removal of 0 bases from V and 0 bases from J, the junction contained 2 bases not matched to a gene. This CDR3 is 15 amino acids long. Germline V gene sequence: CDR1 MNHEY, CDR2 SMNVEV (reference sequence).

The V and J genes are TRBV7-9 and TRBJ1-3, with 7 bases aligning to TRBD1. V dropped 5 bases and J dropped 5; count of bases not matched to a gene: 9. Germline V gene data show CDR1 as SEHNR and CDR2 as FQNEAQ (reference sequence). There are 15 residues in the CDR3. CDR3 bases: TGTGCCAGCAGCAGAAACAGGGGCATCCGAAACACCATATATTTT. As protein: CASSRNRGIRNTIYF.

The J gene is TRBJ1-2, the V gene TRBV30, with a weak D call TRBD1 (6 bases). V lost 7 bases and J lost 3, with 15 bases in between. The CDR3 is 13 residues long. Germline loops: CDR1 GTSNPN, CDR2 SVGIG (reference sequence). Written as DNA, the CDR3 is TGTGCCTTAACAAGGGGGAGTCACTATGGCTACACCTTC. It yields the protein CALTRGSHYGYTF.

In its sample, this clone was seen a few times. V and J are TRBV9 and TRBJ2-3; D is undetermined. CDR3 length: 13 amino acids. V lost 0 bases and J 3 bases, leaving 5 bases between the germline ends. Germline V gene data show CDR1 as SGDLS and CDR2 as YYNGEE. CDR3 protein: CASSVDDTDTQYF. In DNA form, the CDR3 reads TGTGCCAGCAGCGTAGATGATACAGATACGCAGTATTTT. The variable domain in full, completed from reference TRBV9 and TRBJ2-3, reads DSGVTQTPKHLITATGQRVTLRCSPRSGDLSVYWYQQSLDQGLQFLIQYYNGEERAKGNILERFSAQQFPDLHSELNLSSLELGDSALYFCASSVDDTDTQYFGPGTRLTVL.

The chain employs TRBV6-1 and TRBJ1-4, with D perhaps TRBD1 (5 bases). There are 14 residues in the CDR3. Germline V gene sequence: CDR1 MNHNS, CDR2 SASEGT. Trimming pared 6 bases from V and 3 bases from J, leaving 11 bases between. CDR3 region: CASRTGGSNEKLFF. The CDR3 DNA is TGTGCCAGCAGAACGGGGGGTTCTAATGAAAAACTGTTTTTT.

The gene calls are TRBV30 and TRBJ2-3, with 9 nucleotides matching TRBD1. V was clipped by 5 bases and J by 9 bases; unmatched bases: 15. CDR3 length: 15 residues. From germline, CDR1 is GTSNPN and CDR2 SVGIG (reference sequence). CDR3 in amino acids: CAWGGDRGSRPTQYF. DNA for the CDR3: TGTGCCTGGGGGGGAGACAGGGGGAGTCGCCCAACGCAGTATTTT. Supplemented by reference TRBV30 and TRBJ2-3, the full variable domain reads SQTIHQWPATLVQPVGSPLSLECTVEGTSNPNLYWYRQAAGRGLQLLFYSVGIGQISSEVPQNLSASRPQDRQFILSSKKLLLSDSGFYLCAWGGDRGSRPTQYFGPGTRLTVL.

V is TRBV27 and J is TRBJ1-6, with D tentatively TRBD1 (5 bases). CDR3 length: 17 residues. Trimming shortened V by 4 bases and J by 4 bases, and 17 bases separated the two germline ends. In germline, CDR1 is MNHEY, CDR2 SMNVEV (reference sequence). CDR3 amino acids: CASSSTGQATYNSPLHF. The CDR3 coding sequence is TGTGCCAGCAGTTCAACAGGACAAGCTACATATAATTCACCCCTCCACTTT.

This CDR3 is CASKNDPSGYEQYF. The CDR3 bases are TGTGCCAGCAAAAATGACCCTAGCGGTTACGAGCAGTACTTC. The V and J genes are TRBV6-5 and TRBJ2-7; TRBD2 agrees at 7 bases. This CDR3 is built from 14 residues. With V trimmed by 7 bases and J by 4 bases, 10 bases remained unmatched. Germline loops: CDR1 MNHEY, CDR2 SVGAGI.

The CDR3 sequence: CASSQDGQINGYTF. The CDR3 region has the DNA TGCGCCAGCAGCCAAGATGGACAGATCAATGGCTACACCTTC. The V call is TRBV4-3, the J call TRBJ1-2; perhaps TRBD1 as D (6 bases). CDR1 LGHNA and CDR2 YSLEER come from the germline V gene. V was shortened by 0 bases and J by 6 bases, with 11 bases between the two germline ends. CDR3 length: 14 amino acids.

The chain combines TRBV5-1 with TRBJ1-1, with a weak D call TRBD1 (5 bases). V was clipped by 0 bases and J by 1 base, with 10 bases between them. There are 15 residues in the CDR3. From germline, CDR1 is SGHRS and CDR2 YFSETQ. CDR3 amino acids: CASSLGGTSNTEAFF. The DNA for the CDR3 is TGCGCCAGCAGCTTGGGGGGGACGTCGAACACTGAAGCTTTCTTT.

The chain carries TRBV4-3 and TRBJ2-7; TRBD2 is a possible D gene (6 bases). The CDR3 is 15 amino acids. V dropped 0 bases and J dropped 4 bases, with 13 bases sitting between them. Germline loops: CDR1 LGHNA, CDR2 YSLEER. This CDR3 reads CASSQDHRGLYEQYF. The CDR3 DNA is TGCGCCAGCAGCCAAGATCACCGGGGACTGTACGAGCAGTACTTC.

The chain recombines TRBV15 with TRBJ1-1; 9 positions agree with TRBD1. Germline V gene sequence: CDR1 LNHNV, CDR2 YYDKDF (reference sequence). This CDR3 has 12 residues. Trimming at V came to 3 bases and at J to 11 bases, leaving 4 bases not matched to a gene. The CDR3 DNA reads as TGTGCCACCAGCAGGGACAGGGGAGGTGCTTTCTTT. It is translated as CATSRDRGGAFF.